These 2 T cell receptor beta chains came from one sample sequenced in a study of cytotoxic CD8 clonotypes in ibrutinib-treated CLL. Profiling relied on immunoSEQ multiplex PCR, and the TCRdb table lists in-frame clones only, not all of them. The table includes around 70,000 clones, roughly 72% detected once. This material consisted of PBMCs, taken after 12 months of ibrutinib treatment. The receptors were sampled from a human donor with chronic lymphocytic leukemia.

CDR3 amino acids: CASSAQTGGPYEQYF. For the CDR3, the DNA is TGTGCCAGCAGCGCTCAGACAGGGGGCCCCTACGAGCAGTACTTC. V is TRBV9 and J is TRBJ2-7; 10 positions match TRBD1. The CDR3 is 15 amino acids. V dropped 3 bases and J dropped 2; count of bases not matched to a gene: 5. The V gene's germline CDR1 is SGDLS and CDR2 YYNGEE.

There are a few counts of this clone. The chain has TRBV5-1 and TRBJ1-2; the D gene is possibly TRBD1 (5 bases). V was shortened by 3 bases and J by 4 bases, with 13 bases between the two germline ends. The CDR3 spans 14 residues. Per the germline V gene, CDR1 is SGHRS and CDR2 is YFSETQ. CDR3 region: CASSSRDLGYGYTF. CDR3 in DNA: TGCGCCAGCAGCTCCAGGGACCTTGGCTATGGCTACACCTTC.